This TCR beta chain was documented in a study of tumor and adjacent non-tumor tissue in lung cancer. Regarding the study as a whole: Tumor TCR diversity, when higher, was linked to shorter survival.

A modified ARM-PCR protocol with three rounds of nested PCR amplified TCRbeta. TCRdb recomputed calls from the multiplex PCR reads with MiXCR, one row per CDR3 protein. The data contain under 150,000 distinct CDR3 sequences, roughly 70% of them singletons. V trimming: 5 bases; J trimming: 0 bases; junction bases outside the gene matches: 10. The germline gives CDR1 MDHEN, CDR2 SYDVKM. The CDR3 extends over 18 amino acids. No cell sorting was done before RNA was extracted from the tissue. The table lists this clonotype with many counts. Its cognate antigen is unknown. The sample was lung tumor tissue. The receptor was derived from a man in his 60s with small cell lung cancer. This chain links TRBV28 with TRBJ1-6, with 7 nucleotides matching TRBD1. The CDR3 here is CASSPLGQYSSYNSPLHF. CDR3 nucleotides: TGTGCCAGCAGTCCGTTGGGACAGTACAGCTCCTATAATTCACCCCTCCACTTT. The full variable domain, with the rest looked up from reference TRBV28 and TRBJ1-6, is DVKVTQSSRYLVKRTGEKVFLECVQDMDHENMFWYRQDPGLGLRLIYFSYDVKMKEKGDIPEGYSVSREKKERFSLILESASTNQTSMYLCASSPLGQYSSYNSPLHFGNGTRLTVT.